This is a list of T cell receptor beta chains from one sample in a study of technical replicates of blood from a handful of donors. Data came from immunoSEQ multiplex PCR; TCRdb stores just in-frame clones and leaves some out. The data show some 76,000 clones, 94% seen once. The sequencing sample was made of T cells isolated from PBMCs. These receptors originate from a human donor in good health. The CDR3 runs from the conserved cysteine through the conserved F or W. Fields, in order: D gene, V gene, clone size, J gene, CDR3 protein, CDR3 DNA. D genes are given only for firm matches. Not every row has a clone size; where given, it reads once, few, many or a size class.

D: -; V: TRBV21-1; size: -; J: TRBJ1-4; CDR3: CATTAGGGREPDEKLFF; DNA: TGTGCCACCACCGCCGGGGGGGGTCGAGAGCCGGATGAAAAACTGTTTTTT
D: TRBD1; V: TRBV11-3; size: -; J: TRBJ1-1; CDR3: CASSLRDRGSEAFF; DNA: TGTGCCAGCAGTTTACGGGACAGGGGCTCTGAAGCTTTCTTT
D: -; V: TRBV16; size: -; J: TRBJ2-7; CDR3: CASLTSDREAYEQYF; DNA: TGTGCCAGCCTGACGTCAGACAGGGAGGCGTACGAGCAGTACTTC
D: -; V: TRBV19; size: -; J: TRBJ1-5; CDR3: CASNPRWRELRSNQPQHF; DNA: TGTGCCAGTAATCCCCGGTGGAGGGAATTGCGTAGCAATCAGCCCCAGCATTTT
D: -; V: TRBV6-6; size: -; J: TRBJ1-5; CDR3: CASSYSLGGQPQHF; DNA: TGTGCCAGCAGTTACTCGCTGGGGGGTCAGCCCCAGCATTTT
D: -; V: TRBV6-6; size: -; J: TRBJ2-3; CDR3: CASRLPLAGTTDTQYF; DNA: TGTGCCAGCAGGCTACCCCTTGCGGGGACCACAGATACGCAGTATTTT
D: -; V: TRBV19; size: -; J: TRBJ1-5; CDR3: CASTTGWGGQPQHF; DNA: TGTGCCAGTACCACCGGTTGGGGGGGACAGCCCCAGCATTTT
D: -; V: TRBV25-1; size: -; J: TRBJ2-1; CDR3: CASSDSLQNNEQFF; DNA: TGTGCCAGCAGTGACAGTCTCCAAAACAATGAGCAGTTCTTC
D: -; V: TRBV30; size: -; J: TRBJ1-1; CDR3: CAWSVSPPGAFF; DNA: TGTGCCTGGAGTGTGAGTCCGCCGGGAGCTTTCTTT
D: -; V: TRBV5-1; size: -; J: TRBJ2-1; CDR3: CASSSYRGSYNEQFF; DNA: TGCGCCAGCAGCTCCTATAGGGGCTCCTACAATGAGCAGTTCTTC
D: TRBD2; V: TRBV27; size: -; J: TRBJ2-3; CDR3: CASSFAGGSTDTQYF; DNA: TGTGCCAGCAGTTTTGCGGGAGGTAGCACAGATACGCAGTATTTT
D: -; V: TRBV4-3; size: once; J: TRBJ2-2; CDR3: CASSQDLPLQLTITGELFF; DNA: TGCGCCAGCAGCCAAGATCTCCCGCTCCAGCTTACTATCACCGGGGAGCTGTTTTTT
D: -; V: TRBV5-1; size: -; J: TRBJ1-2; CDR3: CASSLDRVYGYTF; DNA: TGCGCCAGCAGCTTGGACAGGGTTTATGGCTACACCTTC
D: TRBD2; V: TRBV10-3; size: -; J: TRBJ2-1; CDR3: CAISETSGRAGYEQFF; DNA: TGTGCCATCAGTGAGACTAGCGGGAGGGCCGGATATGAGCAGTTCTTC
D: -; V: TRBV19; size: -; J: TRBJ1-4; CDR3: CASSMGGTNEKLFF; DNA: TGTGCCAGTAGTATGGGGGGGACCAATGAAAAACTGTTTTTT
D: -; V: TRBV29-1; size: -; J: TRBJ2-2; CDR3: CSVEEVRGSGGELFF; DNA: TGCAGCGTTGAAGAAGTGCGAGGGTCCGGCGGGGAGCTGTTTTTT
D: TRBD1; V: TRBV14; size: -; J: TRBJ1-1; CDR3: CASSPLTGGENTEAFF; DNA: TGTGCCAGCAGCCCGCTGACAGGGGGCGAGAACACTGAAGCTTTCTTT
D: -; V: TRBV6-6; size: -; J: TRBJ2-7; CDR3: CASNQGLSEQYF; DNA: TGTGCCAGCAACCAGGGTTTGAGCGAGCAGTACTTC
D: TRBD1; V: TRBV11-3; size: once; J: TRBJ2-7; CDR3: CASSFSGQSYEQYF; DNA: TGTGCCAGCAGTTTCTCGGGACAGAGCTACGAGCAGTACTTC
D: -; V: TRBV25-1; size: -; J: TRBJ1-1; CDR3: CASSYNRVDTEAFF; DNA: TGTGCCAGCAGCTATAACAGGGTCGACACTGAAGCTTTCTTT